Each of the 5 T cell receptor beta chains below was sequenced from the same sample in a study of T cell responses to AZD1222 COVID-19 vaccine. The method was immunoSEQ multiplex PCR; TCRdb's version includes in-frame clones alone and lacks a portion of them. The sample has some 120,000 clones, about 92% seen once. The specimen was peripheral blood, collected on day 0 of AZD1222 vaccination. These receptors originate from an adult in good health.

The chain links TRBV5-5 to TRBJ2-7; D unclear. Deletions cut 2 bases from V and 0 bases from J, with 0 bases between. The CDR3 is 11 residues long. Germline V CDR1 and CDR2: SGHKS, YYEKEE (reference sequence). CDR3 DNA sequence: TGTGCCAGCAGCTTCTCCTACGAGCAGTACTTC. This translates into CASSFSYEQYF. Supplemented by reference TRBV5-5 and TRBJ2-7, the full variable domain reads DAGVTQSPTHLIKTRGQQVTLRCSPISGHKSVSWYQQVLGQGPQFIFQYYEKEERGRGNFPDRFSARQFPNYSSELNVNALLLGDSALYLCASSFSYEQYFGPGTRLTVT.

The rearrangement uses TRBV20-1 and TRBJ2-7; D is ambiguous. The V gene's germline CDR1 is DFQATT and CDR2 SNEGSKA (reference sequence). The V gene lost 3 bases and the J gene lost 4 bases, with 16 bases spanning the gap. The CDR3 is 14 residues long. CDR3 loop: CSASVASIVYEQYF. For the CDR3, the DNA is TGCAGTGCTAGTGTGGCTAGTATTGTTTACGAGCAGTACTTC.

CDR3 sequence (DNA): TGTGCCATCAGTGAGAGCTCCTACAATGAGCAGTTCTTC. Translating gives CAISESSYNEQFF. The chain has TRBV10-3 and TRBJ2-1, with D unresolved. Germline assignment: CDR1 ENHRY and CDR2 SYGVKD. CDR3 length: 13 amino acids. The V end lost 2 bases, the J end lost 0 bases, and 2 bases lay between the germline ends.

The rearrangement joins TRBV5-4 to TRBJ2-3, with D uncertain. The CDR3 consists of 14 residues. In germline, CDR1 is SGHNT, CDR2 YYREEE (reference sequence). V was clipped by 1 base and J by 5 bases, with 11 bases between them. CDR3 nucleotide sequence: TGTGCCAGCAGCTTGAGTTTTGCTGGAGATACGCAGTATTTT. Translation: CASSLSFAGDTQYF. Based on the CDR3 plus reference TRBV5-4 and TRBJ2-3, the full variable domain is ETGVTQSPTHLIKTRGQQVTLRCSSQSGHNTVSWYQQALGQGPQFIFQYYREEENGRGNFPPRFSGLQFPNYSSELNVNALELDDSALYLCASSLSFAGDTQYFGPGTRLTVL.

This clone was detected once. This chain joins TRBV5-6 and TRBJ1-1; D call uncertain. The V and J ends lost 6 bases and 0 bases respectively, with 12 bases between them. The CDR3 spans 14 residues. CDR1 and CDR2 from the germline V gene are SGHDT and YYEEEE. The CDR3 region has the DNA TGTGCCAGCAATTGGGGAGGGATGAACACTGAAGCTTTCTTT. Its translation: CASNWGGMNTEAFF.